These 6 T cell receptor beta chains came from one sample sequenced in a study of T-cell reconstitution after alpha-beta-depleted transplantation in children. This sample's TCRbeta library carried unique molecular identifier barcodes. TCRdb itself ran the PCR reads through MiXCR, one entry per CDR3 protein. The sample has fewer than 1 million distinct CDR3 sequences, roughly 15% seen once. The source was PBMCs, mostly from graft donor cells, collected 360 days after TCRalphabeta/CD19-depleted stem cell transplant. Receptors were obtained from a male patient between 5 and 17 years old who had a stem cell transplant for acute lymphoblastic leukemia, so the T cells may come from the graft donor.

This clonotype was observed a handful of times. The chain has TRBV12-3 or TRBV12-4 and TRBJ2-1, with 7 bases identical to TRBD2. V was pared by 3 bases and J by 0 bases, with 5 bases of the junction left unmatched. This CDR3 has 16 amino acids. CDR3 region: CASSLGGYSSYNEQFF. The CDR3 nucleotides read TGTGCCAGCAGTTTGGGGGGGTACAGCTCCTACAATGAGCAGTTCTTC.

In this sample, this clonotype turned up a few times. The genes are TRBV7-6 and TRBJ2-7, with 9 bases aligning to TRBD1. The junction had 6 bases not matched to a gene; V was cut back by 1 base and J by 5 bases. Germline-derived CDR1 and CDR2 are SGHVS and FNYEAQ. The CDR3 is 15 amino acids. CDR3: CASSLVHRGLDEQYF. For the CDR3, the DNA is TGTGCCAGCAGCTTAGTGCACAGGGGGCTGGACGAGCAGTACTTC.

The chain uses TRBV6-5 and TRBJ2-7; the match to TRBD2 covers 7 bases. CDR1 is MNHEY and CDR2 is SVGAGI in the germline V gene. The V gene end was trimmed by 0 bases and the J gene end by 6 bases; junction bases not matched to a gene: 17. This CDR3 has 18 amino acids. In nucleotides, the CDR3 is TGTGCCAGCAGTTACTCGACGATACGCCAAGCGGGATCCGGCGAGCAGTACTTC. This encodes CASSYSTIRQAGSGEQYF.

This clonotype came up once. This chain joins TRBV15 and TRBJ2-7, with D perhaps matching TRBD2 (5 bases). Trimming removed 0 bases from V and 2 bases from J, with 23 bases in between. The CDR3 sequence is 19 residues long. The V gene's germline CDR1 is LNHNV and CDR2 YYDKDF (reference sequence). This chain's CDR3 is CATSRDRAGIRASPYEQYF. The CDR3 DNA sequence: TGTGCCACCAGCAGAGATCGGGCCGGGATCCGGGCGTCCCCCTACGAGCAGTACTTC.

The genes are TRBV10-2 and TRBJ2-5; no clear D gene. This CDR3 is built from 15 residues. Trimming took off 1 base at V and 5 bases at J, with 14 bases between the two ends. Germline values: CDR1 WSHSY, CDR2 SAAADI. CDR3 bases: TGCGCCAGCAGTGAGTTGGCAACCACGAGGGAGACCCAGTACTTC. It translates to CASSELATTRETQYF.

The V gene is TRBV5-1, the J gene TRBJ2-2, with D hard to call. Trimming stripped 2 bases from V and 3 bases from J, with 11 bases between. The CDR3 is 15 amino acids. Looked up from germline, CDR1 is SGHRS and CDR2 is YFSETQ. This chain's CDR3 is CASSLGWADTGELFF. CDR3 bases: TGCGCCAGCAGCTTAGGGTGGGCGGACACCGGGGAGCTGTTTTTT. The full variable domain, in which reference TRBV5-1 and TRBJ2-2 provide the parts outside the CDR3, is KAGVTQTPRYLIKTRGQQVTLSCSPISGHRSVSWYQQTPGQGLQFLFEYFSETQRNKGNFPGRFSGRQFSNSRSEMNVSTLELGDSALYLCASSLGWADTGELFFGEGSRLTVL.